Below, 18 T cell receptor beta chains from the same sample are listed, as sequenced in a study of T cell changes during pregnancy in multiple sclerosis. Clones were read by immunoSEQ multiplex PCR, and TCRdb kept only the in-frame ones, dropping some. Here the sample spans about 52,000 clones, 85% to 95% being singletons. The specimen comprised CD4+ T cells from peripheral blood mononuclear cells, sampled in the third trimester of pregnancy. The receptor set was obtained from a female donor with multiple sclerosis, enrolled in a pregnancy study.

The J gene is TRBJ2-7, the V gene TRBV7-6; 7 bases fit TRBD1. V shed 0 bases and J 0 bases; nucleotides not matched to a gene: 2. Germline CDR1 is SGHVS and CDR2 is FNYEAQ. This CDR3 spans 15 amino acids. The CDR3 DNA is TGTGCCAGCAGCTTAGCTAGGGGGCCCTCCTACGAGCAGTACTTC. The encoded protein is CASSLARGPSYEQYF.

The CDR3 nucleotides are TGTGCCAGCAGCCGGGTGACAGGGAGCGGTGGAAACACCATATATTTT. Translated: CASSRVTGSGGNTIYF. The rearrangement links TRBV5-4 to TRBJ1-3, with 7 positions matching TRBD1. CDR1 is SGHNT, CDR2 YYREEE, per germline (reference sequence). The CDR3 length is 16 residues. The junction had 10 bases not matched to a gene; V was cut back by 4 bases and J by 3 bases.

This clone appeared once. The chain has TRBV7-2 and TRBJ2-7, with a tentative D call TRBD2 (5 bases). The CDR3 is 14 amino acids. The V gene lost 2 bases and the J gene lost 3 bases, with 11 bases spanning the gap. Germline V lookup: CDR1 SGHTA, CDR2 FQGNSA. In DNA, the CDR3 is TGTGCCAGCAGCTTAACGGGAACCCTCTACGAGCAGTACTTC. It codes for CASSLTGTLYEQYF.

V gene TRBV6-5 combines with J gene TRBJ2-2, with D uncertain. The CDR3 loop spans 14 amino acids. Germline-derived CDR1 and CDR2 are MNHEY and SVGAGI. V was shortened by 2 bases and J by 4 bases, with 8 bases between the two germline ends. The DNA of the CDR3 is TGTGCCAGCAGTTACCCAGGTTCCACCGGGGAGCTGTTTTTT. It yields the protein CASSYPGSTGELFF.

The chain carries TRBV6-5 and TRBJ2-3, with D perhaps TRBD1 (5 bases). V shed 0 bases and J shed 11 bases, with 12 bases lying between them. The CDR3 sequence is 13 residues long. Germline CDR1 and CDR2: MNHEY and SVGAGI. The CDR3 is CASSYSEGAKQYF. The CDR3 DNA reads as TGTGCCAGCAGTTACTCAGAAGGGGCCAAGCAGTATTTT.

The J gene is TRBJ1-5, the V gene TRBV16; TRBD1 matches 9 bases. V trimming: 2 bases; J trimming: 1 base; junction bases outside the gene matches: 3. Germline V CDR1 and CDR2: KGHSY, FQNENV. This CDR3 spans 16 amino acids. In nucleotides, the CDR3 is TGTGCCAGCAGCCAACGGACAGGGGCGAGCAATCAGCCCCAGCATTTT. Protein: CASSQRTGASNQPQHF.

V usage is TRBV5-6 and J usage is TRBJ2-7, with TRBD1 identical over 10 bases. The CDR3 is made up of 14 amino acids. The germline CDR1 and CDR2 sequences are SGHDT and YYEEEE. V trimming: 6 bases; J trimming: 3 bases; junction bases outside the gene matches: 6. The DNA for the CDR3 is TGTGCCAGCACCCGACAGGGGGCACGCTACGAGCAGTACTTC. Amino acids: CASTRQGARYEQYF.

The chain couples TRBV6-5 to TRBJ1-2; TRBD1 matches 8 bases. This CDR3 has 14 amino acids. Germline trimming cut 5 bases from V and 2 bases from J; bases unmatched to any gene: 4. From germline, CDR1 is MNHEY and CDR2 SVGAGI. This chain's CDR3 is CASSIGTGNYGYTF. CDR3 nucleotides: TGTGCCAGCAGTATTGGGACAGGAAACTATGGCTACACCTTC.

In nucleotides, the CDR3 is TGTGCCACTAGATTCCTCACTACCCTGAATGAGCAGTTCTTC. It codes for CATRFLTTLNEQFF. The rearrangement joins TRBV5-6 to TRBJ2-1, with D uncertain. This CDR3 is built from 14 residues. V dropped 9 bases and J dropped 7 bases, with 20 bases sitting between them. Germline V gene data show CDR1 as SGHDT and CDR2 as YYEEEE.

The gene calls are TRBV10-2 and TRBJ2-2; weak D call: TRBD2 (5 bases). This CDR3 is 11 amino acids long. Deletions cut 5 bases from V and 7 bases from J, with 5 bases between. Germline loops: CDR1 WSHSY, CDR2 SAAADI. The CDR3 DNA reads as TGCGCCAGCAGTAGCGGCGGGGAGCTGTTTTTT. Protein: CASSSGGELFF.

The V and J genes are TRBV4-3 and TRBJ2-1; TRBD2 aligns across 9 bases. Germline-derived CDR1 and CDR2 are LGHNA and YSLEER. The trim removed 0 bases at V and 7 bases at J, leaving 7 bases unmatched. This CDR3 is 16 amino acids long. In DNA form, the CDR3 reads TGCGCCAGCAGCCAAGATCCGGGCGGGGGGGGGAATGAGCAGTTCTTC. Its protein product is CASSQDPGGGGNEQFF.

The CDR3 is CASNPGLAFNEQFF. DNA for the CDR3: TGTGCCAGTAACCCCGGACTAGCGTTCAATGAGCAGTTCTTC. The chain recombines TRBV19 with TRBJ2-1, with TRBD2 matching 9 bases. V shed 7 bases, J shed 6 bases, and the junction held 7 bases outside the gene matches. The germline gives CDR1 LNHDA, CDR2 SQIVND (reference sequence). The CDR3 covers 14 residues.

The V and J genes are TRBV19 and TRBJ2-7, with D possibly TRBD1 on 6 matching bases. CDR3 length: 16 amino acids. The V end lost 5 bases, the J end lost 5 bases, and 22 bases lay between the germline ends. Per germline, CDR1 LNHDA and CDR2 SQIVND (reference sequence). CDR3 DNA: TGTGCCAGTAGTTCTCGCGCCCGGCAGGGGCCCCACGAGCAGTACTTC. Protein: CASSSRARQGPHEQYF.

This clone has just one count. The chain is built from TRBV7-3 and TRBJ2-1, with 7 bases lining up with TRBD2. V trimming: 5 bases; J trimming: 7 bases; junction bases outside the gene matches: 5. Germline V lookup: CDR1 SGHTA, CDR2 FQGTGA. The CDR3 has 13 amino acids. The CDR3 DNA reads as TGTGCCAGCAGCACCGGGACTACTAATGAGCAGTTCTTC. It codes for CASSTGTTNEQFF.

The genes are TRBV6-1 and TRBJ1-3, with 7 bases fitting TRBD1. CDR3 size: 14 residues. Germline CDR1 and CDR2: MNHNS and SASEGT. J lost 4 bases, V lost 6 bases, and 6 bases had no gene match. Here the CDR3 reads CASRPTGTGNTIYF. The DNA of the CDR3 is TGTGCCAGCAGACCGACAGGGACGGGAAACACCATATATTTT.

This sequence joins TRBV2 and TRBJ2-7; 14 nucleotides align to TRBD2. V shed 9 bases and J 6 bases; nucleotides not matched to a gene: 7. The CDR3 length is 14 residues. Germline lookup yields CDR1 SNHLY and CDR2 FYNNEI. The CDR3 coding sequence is TGTGCCAGTAGACTAGCGGGGGGGCCCGTCGAGCAGTACTTC. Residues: CASRLAGGPVEQYF.

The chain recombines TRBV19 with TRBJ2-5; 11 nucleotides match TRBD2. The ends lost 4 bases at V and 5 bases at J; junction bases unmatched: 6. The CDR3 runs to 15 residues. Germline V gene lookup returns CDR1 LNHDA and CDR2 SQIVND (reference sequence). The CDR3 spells CASSNSGGALETQYF. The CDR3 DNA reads TGTGCCAGTAGTAATAGCGGGGGGGCTCTGGAGACCCAGTACTTC.

CDR3 in DNA: TGTGCCATCGGGGGTCCGCGGGGGGACCCGGATACGCAGTATTTT. Amino acids: CAIGGPRGDPDTQYF. The chain combines TRBV10-3 with TRBJ2-3; 8 bases are a match to TRBD2. CDR3 length: 15 residues. The ends lost 8 bases at V and 6 bases at J; junction bases unmatched: 13. Germline loops: CDR1 ENHRY, CDR2 SYGVKD.